Given below is one T cell receptor beta chain in context. Trimming pared 6 bases from V and 0 bases from J, leaving 12 bases between. The CDR3 contains 15 residues. CDR1 MRHNA and CDR2 SNTAGT come from the germline V gene. The data belong to a study of blood T cell repertoires in COVID-19. Libraries were prepared by immunoSEQ multiplex PCR; TCRdb keeps only in-frame clonotypes and omits some of them. There are 250,000 to 300,000 clones in the sample; 86% occur only once, and over 9.5% lies in the top ten. The source material was peripheral blood. The chain joins TRBV6-4 to TRBJ2-1; D might be TRBD2 (6 bases). This sequence originates from a young woman with COVID-19, enrolled during active disease. The CDR3 nucleotides read TGTGCCAGCAGCAGGGACTCTGGCTCCTACAATGAGCAGTTCTTC. Protein sequence: CASSRDSGSYNEQFF.